The text below deals with one T cell receptor (beta chain). The antigen is undetermined. The CDR3 is made up of 18 amino acids. Germline assignment: CDR1 GTSNPN and CDR2 SVGIG (reference sequence). Between the trimmed V and J ends, which lost 0 bases and 0 bases, there was a span of 18 bases. A multiplex PCR was run with 60 Vbeta primers and 13 Jbeta primers. In the authors' workflow: Counted up in a later analysis, unique TCR beta chains came to about 80 million, with around 10 million shared. Generated by immunoSEQ multiplex PCR, the TCRdb table keeps only in-frame clones and is missing some. V and J calls and clone size come straight from that table; D and trimming were deduced from the DNA. The repertoire has 100,000 or so clones, roughly 69% of them found once; the top ten carry 6% to 6.5%. In nominal health when sampled, donors likely had unrecorded immune exposures nonetheless. This entry is derived from a study of cytomegalovirus exposure and HLA in healthy donors. Notes on the study in general: Several of the most significant clusters were apparently associated with common viral pathogens in a later analysis.

The chain joins TRBV30 to TRBJ2-1; a weak D match, TRBD2 (6 bases). Sequencing was done on a sample of PBMCs. The clonotype originates from a woman aged 25-40 years in good health and CMV-seronegative. The DNA for the CDR3 is TGTGCCTGGAGTGTACTCGGCGGGATTGCCTTCTCCTACAATGAGCAGTTCTTC. It encodes CAWSVLGGIAFSYNEQFF.